This T cell receptor beta chain derives from a study of T cell responses to AZD1222 COVID-19 vaccine. Study-wide results and limits: Samples come after the peak T cell response, not at day 14. Donors, mostly white British, included more females; clonal diversity was possibly underestimated.

Germline CDR1 is MDHEN and CDR2 is SYDVKM. CDR3 size: 15 residues. J gave up 3 bases and V 7 bases, and 11 bases lay outside the gene matches. With respect to this clone: The target antigen is unknown.

Clones were sequenced by immunoSEQ multiplex PCR, and TCRdb holds only the in-frame ones, with some missing. The sample contains about 150,000 clones, 87% of which appear only once. The material was peripheral blood, obtained 28 days after the second AZD1222 dose. The receptor's source is an adult who received the AZD1222 COVID-19 vaccine. The J gene is TRBJ1-2, the V gene TRBV28; TRBD1 matches at 7 bases. CDR3 region: CASTKPGQPDYGYTF. The CDR3 nucleotides read TGTGCCAGCACAAAGCCGGGACAGCCAGACTATGGCTACACCTTC.